This T cell receptor (beta chain) came from a study of blood T cell repertoires in COVID-19. Some clones are missing from TCRdb's copy, which holds only in-frame ones; the method was immunoSEQ multiplex PCR. The profile shows over 200,000 clones, approximately 86% of them singletons. Germline CDR1 WSHSY, CDR2 SAAADI. The CDR3 length is 16 residues. V trimming: 3 bases; J trimming: 7 bases; junction bases outside the gene matches: 10. The V and J genes are TRBV10-2 and TRBJ2-7, with TRBD2 matching over 12 bases. This TCR was sampled from a human donor in a cohort sampled during active COVID-19. Sequencing was performed on peripheral blood. The CDR3: CASSDRETSGGYEQYF. Written as DNA, the CDR3 is TGCGCCAGCAGTGATCGGGAAACTAGCGGGGGGTATGAGCAGTACTTC.